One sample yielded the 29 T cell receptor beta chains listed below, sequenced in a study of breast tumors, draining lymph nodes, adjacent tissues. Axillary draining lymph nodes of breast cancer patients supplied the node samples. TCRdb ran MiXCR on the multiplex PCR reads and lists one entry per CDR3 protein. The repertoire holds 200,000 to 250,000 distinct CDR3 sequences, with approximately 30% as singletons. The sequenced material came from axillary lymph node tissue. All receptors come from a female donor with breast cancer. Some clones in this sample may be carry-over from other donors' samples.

The CDR3 loop reads CATSRSQGGGTDTQYF. The DNA for the CDR3 is TGTGCCACCAGCAGATCCCAGGGCGGGGGCACAGATACGCAGTATTTT. The chain couples TRBV15 to TRBJ2-3; D might be TRBD2 (6 bases). Trimming took 2 bases from V and 1 from J, leaving 13 bases between them. Germline V CDR1 and CDR2: LNHNV, YYDKDF (reference sequence). This CDR3 region has 16 residues.

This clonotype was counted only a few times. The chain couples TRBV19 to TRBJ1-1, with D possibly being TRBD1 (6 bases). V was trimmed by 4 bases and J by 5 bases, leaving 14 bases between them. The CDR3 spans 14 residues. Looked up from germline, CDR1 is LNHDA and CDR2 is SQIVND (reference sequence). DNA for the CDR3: TGTGCCAGTAGTACGAAGGGGGAAGGGACTGAAGCTTTCTTT. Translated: CASSTKGEGTEAFF.

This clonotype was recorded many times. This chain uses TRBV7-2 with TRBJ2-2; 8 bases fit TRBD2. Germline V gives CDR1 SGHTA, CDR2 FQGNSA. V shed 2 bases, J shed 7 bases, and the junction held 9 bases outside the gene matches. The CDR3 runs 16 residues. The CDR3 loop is CASSLQAGVVDGELFF. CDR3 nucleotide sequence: TGTGCCAGCAGCTTACAAGCGGGAGTTGTGGACGGGGAGCTGTTTTTT.

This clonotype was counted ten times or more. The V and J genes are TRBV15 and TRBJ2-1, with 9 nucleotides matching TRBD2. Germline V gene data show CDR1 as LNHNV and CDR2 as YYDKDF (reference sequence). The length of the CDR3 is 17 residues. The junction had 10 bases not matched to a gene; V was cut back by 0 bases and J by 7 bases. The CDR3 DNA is TGTGCCACCAGCAGAGATGGAGGGAGGCTAGCGGGAAATGAGCAGTTCTTC. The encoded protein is CATSRDGGRLAGNEQFF.

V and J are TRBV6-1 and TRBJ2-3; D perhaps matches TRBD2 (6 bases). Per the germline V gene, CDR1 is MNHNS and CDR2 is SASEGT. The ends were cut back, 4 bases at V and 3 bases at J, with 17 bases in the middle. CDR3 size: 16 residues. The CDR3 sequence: CASSVGGGKITDTQYF. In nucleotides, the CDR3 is TGTGCCAGCAGTGTCGGCGGCGGGAAGATAACAGATACGCAGTATTTT.

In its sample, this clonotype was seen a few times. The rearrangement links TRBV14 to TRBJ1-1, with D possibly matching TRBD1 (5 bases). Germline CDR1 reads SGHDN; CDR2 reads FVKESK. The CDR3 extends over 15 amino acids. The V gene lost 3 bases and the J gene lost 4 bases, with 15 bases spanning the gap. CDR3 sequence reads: CASSHISGGRTEAFF. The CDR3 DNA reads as TGTGCCAGCAGCCATATCTCCGGGGGTCGCACTGAAGCTTTCTTT. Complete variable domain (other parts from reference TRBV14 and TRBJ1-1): EAGVTQFPSHSVIEKGQTVTLRCDPISGHDNLYWYRRVMGKEIKFLLHFVKESKQDESGMPNNRFLAERTGGTYSTLKVQPAELEDSGVYFCASSHISGGRTEAFFGQGTRLTVV.

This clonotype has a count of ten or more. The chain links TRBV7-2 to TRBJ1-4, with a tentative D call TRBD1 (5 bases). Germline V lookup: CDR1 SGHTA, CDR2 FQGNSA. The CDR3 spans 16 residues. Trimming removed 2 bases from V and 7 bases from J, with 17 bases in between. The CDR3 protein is CASSLWGGMGVEKLFF. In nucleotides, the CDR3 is TGTGCCAGCAGCTTATGGGGTGGAATGGGGGTTGAAAAACTGTTTTTT.

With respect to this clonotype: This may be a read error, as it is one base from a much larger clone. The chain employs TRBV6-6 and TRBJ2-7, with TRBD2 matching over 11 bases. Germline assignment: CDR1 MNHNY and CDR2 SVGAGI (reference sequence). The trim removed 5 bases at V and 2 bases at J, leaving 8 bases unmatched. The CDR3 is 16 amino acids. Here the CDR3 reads CASSHRRLAGTYEQYF. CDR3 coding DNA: TGTGCCAGCAGTCACAGGCGACTAGCGGGAACCTACGAGCAGTACTTC.

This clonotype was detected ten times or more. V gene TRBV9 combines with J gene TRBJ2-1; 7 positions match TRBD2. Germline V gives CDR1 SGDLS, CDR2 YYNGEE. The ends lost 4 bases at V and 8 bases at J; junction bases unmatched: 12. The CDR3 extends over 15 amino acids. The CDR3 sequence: CASSPQTSFLDEQFF. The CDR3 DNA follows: TGTGCCAGCAGCCCACAGACTAGCTTTCTCGATGAGCAGTTCTTC.

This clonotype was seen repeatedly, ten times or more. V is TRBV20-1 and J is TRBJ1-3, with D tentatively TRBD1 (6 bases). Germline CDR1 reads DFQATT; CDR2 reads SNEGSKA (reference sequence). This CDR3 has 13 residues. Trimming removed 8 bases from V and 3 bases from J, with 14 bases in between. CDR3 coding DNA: TGCAGTTGCCAACAGGGTCTTGGAAACACCATATATTTT. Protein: CSCQQGLGNTIYF.

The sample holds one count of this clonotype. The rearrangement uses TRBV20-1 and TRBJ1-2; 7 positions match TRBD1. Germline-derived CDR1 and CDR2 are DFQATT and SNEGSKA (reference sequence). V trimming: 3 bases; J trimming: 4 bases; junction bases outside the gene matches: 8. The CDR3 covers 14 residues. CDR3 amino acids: CSASNLGTAYGYTF. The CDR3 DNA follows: TGCAGTGCTAGTAATCTAGGGACAGCCTATGGCTACACCTTC.

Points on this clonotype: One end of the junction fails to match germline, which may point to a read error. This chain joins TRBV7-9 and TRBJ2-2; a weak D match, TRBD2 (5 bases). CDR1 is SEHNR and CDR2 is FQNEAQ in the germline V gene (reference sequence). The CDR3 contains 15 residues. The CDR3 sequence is CASSPGQWFTGELSF. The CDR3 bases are TGTGCTAGCAGCCCCGGCCAATGGTTCACCGGGGAGCTGTCTTTT.

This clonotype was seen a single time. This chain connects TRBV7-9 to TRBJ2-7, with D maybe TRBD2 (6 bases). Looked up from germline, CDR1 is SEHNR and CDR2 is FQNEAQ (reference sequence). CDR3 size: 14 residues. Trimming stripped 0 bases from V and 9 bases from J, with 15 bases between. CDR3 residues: CASSLAIGTAAQYF. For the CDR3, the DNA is TGTGCCAGCAGCTTAGCCATAGGGACTGCTGCGCAGTACTTC. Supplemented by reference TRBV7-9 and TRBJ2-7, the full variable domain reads DTGVSQNPRHKITKRGQNVTFRCDPISEHNRLYWYRQTLGQGPEFLTYFQNEAQLEKSRLLSDRFSAERPKGSFSTLEIQRTEQGDSAMYLCASSLAIGTAAQYFGPGTRLTVT.

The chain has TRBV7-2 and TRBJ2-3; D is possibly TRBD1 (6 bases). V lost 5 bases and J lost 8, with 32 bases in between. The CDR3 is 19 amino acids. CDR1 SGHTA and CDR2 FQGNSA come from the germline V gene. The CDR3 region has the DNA TGTGCCAGCAGCCATGGACAGCCTGAGGCCGCCCGTAGCGCAGCTACGCAGTATTTT. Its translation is CASSHGQPEAARSAATQYF.

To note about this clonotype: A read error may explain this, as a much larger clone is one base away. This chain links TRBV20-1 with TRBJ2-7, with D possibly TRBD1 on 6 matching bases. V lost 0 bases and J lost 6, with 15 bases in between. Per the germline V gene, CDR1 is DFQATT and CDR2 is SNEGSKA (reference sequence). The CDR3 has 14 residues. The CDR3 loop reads CSARDPTGYSEQYF. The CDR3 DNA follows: TGCAGTGCTAGAGACCCGACAGGCTACTCCGAGCAGTACTTC.

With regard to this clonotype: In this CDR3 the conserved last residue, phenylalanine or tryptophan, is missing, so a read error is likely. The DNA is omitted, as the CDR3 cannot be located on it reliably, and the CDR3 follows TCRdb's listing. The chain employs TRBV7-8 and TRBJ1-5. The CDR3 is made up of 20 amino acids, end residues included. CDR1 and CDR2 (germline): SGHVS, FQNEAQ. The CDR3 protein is CASSFYICSARRGSNQPQHL.

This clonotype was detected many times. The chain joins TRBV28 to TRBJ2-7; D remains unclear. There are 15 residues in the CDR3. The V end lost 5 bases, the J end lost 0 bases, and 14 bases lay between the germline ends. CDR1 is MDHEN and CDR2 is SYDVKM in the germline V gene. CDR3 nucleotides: TGTGCCAGCAGTCAACGGAGCTTTAGCTCCTACGAGCAGTACTTC. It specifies CASSQRSFSSYEQYF.

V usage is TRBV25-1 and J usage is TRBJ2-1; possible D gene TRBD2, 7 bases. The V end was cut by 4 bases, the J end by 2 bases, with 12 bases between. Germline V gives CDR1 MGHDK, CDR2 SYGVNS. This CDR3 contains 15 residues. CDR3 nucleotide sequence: TGTGCCAGCAGTGCTGGGGGGGGCACCTACAATGAGCAGTTCTTC. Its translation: CASSAGGGTYNEQFF.

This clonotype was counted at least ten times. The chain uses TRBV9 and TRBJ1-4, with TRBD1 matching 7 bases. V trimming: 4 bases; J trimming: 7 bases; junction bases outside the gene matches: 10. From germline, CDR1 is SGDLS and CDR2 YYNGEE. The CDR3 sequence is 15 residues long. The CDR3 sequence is CASSPLEGAGEKLFF. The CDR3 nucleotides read TGTGCCAGCAGCCCCTTGGAGGGGGCAGGTGAAAAACTGTTTTTT.

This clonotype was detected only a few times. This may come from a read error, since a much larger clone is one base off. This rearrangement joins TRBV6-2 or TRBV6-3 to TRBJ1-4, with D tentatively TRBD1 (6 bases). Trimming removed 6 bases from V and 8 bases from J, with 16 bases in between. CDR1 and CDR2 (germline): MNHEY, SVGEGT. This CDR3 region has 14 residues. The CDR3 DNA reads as TGTGCCAGCAGGCACGTGGGGGCCGAGGAAAAACTGTTTTTT. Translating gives CASRHVGAEEKLFF.

The CDR3 here is CASSVDPPGLASAGELFF. Written as DNA, the CDR3 is TGTGCCAGCAGCGTAGACCCTCCCGGACTAGCTTCCGCCGGGGAGCTGTTTTTT. V and J are TRBV9 and TRBJ2-2; 8 bases fit TRBD2. The CDR3 runs 18 residues. CDR1 and CDR2 from the germline V gene are SGDLS and YYNGEE. With 0 bases clipped from V and 6 bases from J, the junction kept 13 bases outside the gene matches.

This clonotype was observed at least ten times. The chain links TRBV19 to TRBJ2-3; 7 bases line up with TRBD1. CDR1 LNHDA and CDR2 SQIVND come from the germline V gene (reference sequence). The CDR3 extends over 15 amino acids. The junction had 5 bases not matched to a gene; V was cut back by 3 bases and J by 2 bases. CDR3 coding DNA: TGTGCCAGTAGTATTCGGGACAGTGACACAGATACGCAGTATTTT. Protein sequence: CASSIRDSDTDTQYF.

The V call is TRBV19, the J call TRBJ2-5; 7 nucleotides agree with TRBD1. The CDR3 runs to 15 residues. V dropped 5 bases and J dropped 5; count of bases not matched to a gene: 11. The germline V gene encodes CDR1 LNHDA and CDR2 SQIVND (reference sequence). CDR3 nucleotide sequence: TGTGCCAGTAGTGTAACAGGGGTATCCGGGGAGACCCAGTACTTC. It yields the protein CASSVTGVSGETQYF. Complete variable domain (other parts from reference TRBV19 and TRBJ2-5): DGGITQSPKYLFRKEGQNVTLSCEQNLNHDAMYWYRQDPGQGLRLIYYSQIVNDFQKGDIAEGYSVSREKKESFPLTVTSAQKNPTAFYLCASSVTGVSGETQYFGPGTRLLVL.

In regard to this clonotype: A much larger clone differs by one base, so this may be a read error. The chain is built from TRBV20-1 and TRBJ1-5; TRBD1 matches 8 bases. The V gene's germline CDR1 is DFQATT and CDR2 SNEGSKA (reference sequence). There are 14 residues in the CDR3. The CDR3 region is CSATGTGVNPPQHF. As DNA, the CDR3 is TGCAGTGCTACCGGGACAGGAGTCAATCCGCCCCAGCATTTT.

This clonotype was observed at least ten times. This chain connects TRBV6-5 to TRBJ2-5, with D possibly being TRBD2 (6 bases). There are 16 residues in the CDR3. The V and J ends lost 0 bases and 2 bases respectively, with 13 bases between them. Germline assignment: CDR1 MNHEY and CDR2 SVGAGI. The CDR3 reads CASSYSFPSAQETQYF. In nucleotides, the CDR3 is TGTGCCAGCAGTTACTCGTTCCCTAGCGCACAAGAGACCCAGTACTTC.

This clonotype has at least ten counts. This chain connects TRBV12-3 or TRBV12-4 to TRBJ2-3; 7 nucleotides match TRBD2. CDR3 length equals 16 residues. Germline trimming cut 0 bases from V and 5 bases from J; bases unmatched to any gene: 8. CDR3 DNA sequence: TGTGCCAGCAGTTTAGCGGCGGGAGTTAGTAAAGATACGCAGTATTTT. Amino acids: CASSLAAGVSKDTQYF.

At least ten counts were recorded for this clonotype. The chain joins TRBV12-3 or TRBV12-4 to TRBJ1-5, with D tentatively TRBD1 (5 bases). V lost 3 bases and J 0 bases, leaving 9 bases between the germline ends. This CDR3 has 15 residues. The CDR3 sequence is CASSFQGYSNQPQHF. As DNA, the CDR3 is TGTGCCAGCAGTTTTCAGGGATATAGCAATCAGCCCCAGCATTTT.

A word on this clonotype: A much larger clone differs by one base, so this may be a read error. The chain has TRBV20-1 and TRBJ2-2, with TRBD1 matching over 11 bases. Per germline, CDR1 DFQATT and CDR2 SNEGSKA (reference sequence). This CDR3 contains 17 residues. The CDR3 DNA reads TGCAGTGCCGGGACAGGGGGAGCACCCACCAACACCGGGGAGCGGTTTTTT. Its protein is CSAGTGGAPTNTGERFF.

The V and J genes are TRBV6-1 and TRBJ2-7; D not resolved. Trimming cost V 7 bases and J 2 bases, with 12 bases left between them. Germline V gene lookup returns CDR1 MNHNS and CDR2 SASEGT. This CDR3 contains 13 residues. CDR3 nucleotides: TGTGCCAGCATTCACGAGCCCGCCTACGAGCAGTACTTC. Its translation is CASIHEPAYEQYF.